This T cell receptor (beta chain) was profiled in a study of T cell changes during pregnancy in multiple sclerosis. Only in-frame clones appear in the TCRdb table, and some are missing; sequencing was by immunoSEQ multiplex PCR. The table has about 24,000 clones, around 85% seen once. V was trimmed by 0 bases and J by 0 bases, leaving 9 bases between them. The CDR3 totals 15 residues. Per the germline V gene, CDR1 is MGHRA and CDR2 is YSYEKL. This specimen was CD8+ T cells from peripheral blood mononuclear cells, taken in the first trimester of pregnancy. The chain carries TRBV4-1 and TRBJ2-7; D gene ambiguous. The TCR comes from a female donor in good health, enrolled as a control in a pregnancy study. The CDR3 DNA is TGCGCCAGCAGCCAAGAAGGCGGAAGCTCCTACGAGCAGTACTTC. Translating it yields CASSQEGGSSYEQYF.